Given below is one TCR beta chain in context. This entry comes from a study of blood T cell repertoires in COVID-19. The repertoire was sequenced with immunoSEQ multiplex PCR; TCRdb's copy has only in-frame clones and lacks some. Here the sample spans fewer than 250,000 clones, around 80% being singletons. Seattle-derived patients entered the study during active infection and were followed longitudinally. The receptor was derived from a woman of 80 years or more with COVID-19, enrolled during active disease. Sequencing was performed on peripheral blood.

CDR3 sequence reads: CAPAGRQASRQPQHF. For the CDR3, the DNA is TGTGCCCCGGCGGGCAGACAAGCGAGTAGGCAGCCCCAGCATTTT. The chain combines TRBV10-3 with TRBJ1-5; D is unclear. Germline V gene sequence: CDR1 ENHRY, CDR2 SYGVKD. The CDR3 covers 15 residues. The germline V and J ends were trimmed by 11 bases and 7 bases, with 24 bases remaining between them.